This entry lists 29 T cell receptor beta chains sequenced from one sample in a study of shared clonotypes between healthy human individuals (dated by TCRdb to about 2020). CD8 naive samples were CD45RO-negative cells positively selected for CCR7, giving a CD45RA+CCR7+ population that excluded TemRA cells. Library creation used the immunoSEQ multiplex PCR assay. The source is immuneACCESS, and TCRdb retained only in-frame sequences with V and J called. Part of the clones is not carried over; for the studies checked, unresolved V genes explain less than half of this, and the remainder is unexplained. The sample yields approximately 2,000,000 clones; over 85% were counted once. The ten largest clonotypes hold under 2% of the sample. Sequenced sample: naive CD8+ T cells from PBMCs. The sample's cell subset or site label is to be understood as: CD45RA+CCR7+. The source is a man aged 18 to 30 in good health. Some clones in this sample may be carry-over from other donors' samples.

CDR3 residues: CSVELLAGGSSYNEQFF. CDR3 in DNA: TGCAGCGTTGAACTACTAGCGGGAGGGAGCTCCTACAATGAGCAGTTCTTC. The gene calls are TRBV29-1 and TRBJ2-1, with 13 bases lining up with TRBD2. Trimming removed 2 bases from V and 0 bases from J; junction bases left unmatched: 4. CDR3 size: 17 residues. Germline CDR1 is SQVTM and CDR2 is ANQGSEA.

The chain carries TRBV7-9 and TRBJ2-3; 7 nucleotides line up with TRBD1. V gave up 3 bases and J gave up 4 bases; unmatched junction bases: 7. The CDR3 spans 15 residues. Germline values: CDR1 SEHNR, CDR2 FQNEAQ (reference sequence). The CDR3 spells CASSFRGMDADTQYF. The CDR3 DNA reads as TGTGCCAGCAGCTTCAGGGGGATGGACGCAGATACGCAGTATTTT. Looking up the rest from reference TRBV7-9 and TRBJ2-3 gives the full variable domain: DTGVSQNPRHKITKRGQNVTFRCDPISEHNRLYWYRQTLGQGPEFLTYFQNEAQLEKSRLLSDRFSAERPKGSFSTLEIQRTEQGDSAMYLCASSFRGMDADTQYFGPGTRLTVL.

The chain combines TRBV12-5 with TRBJ2-1, with D maybe TRBD1 (5 bases). Between the trimmed V and J ends, which lost 7 bases and 5 bases, there was a span of 12 bases. CDR1 is LGHNT and CDR2 is FRNRAP in the germline V gene. The CDR3 covers 13 residues. The CDR3, as DNA: TGTGCTAGTGTGGGGCGGAGAGACAATGAGCAGTTCTTC. Its translation is CASVGRRDNEQFF.

The chain uses TRBV28 and TRBJ2-7; maybe TRBD2 (6 bases). The CDR3 is 13 amino acids. V lost 6 bases, J lost 5 bases, and 14 bases lay in between. The germline V gene has CDR1 MDHEN and CDR2 SYDVKM. CDR3 loop: CASRESGEDEQYF. DNA of the CDR3: TGTGCCAGCAGGGAGTCGGGAGAGGACGAGCAGTACTTC.

The chain recombines TRBV9 with TRBJ2-6; D is uncertain. V was shortened by 5 bases and J by 9 bases, with 9 bases between the two germline ends. This CDR3 has 12 amino acids. Germline V gene sequence: CDR1 SGDLS, CDR2 YYNGEE. This CDR3 is CASSQNLNVLTF. The CDR3 nucleotides are TGTGCCAGCAGTCAAAACCTCAACGTCCTGACTTTC.

Regarding this clone: Additional DNA sequences in this sample encode the identical CDR3. The CDR3 sequence: CASSLGPSWETQYF. CDR3 DNA sequence: TGTGCCAGCAGCTTAGGACCCAGCTGGGAGACCCAGTACTTC. The chain joins TRBV7-9 to TRBJ2-5; D uncertain. CDR1 is SEHNR, CDR2 FQNEAQ, per germline (reference sequence). V dropped 1 base and J dropped 5 bases, with 11 bases sitting between them. This CDR3 comprises 14 residues. The variable domain in full, with the rest retrieved from reference TRBV7-9 and TRBJ2-5, is DTGVSQNPRHKITKRGQNVTFRCDPISEHNRLYWYRQTLGQGPEFLTYFQNEAQLEKSRLLSDRFSAERPKGSFSTLEIQRTEQGDSAMYLCASSLGPSWETQYFGPGTRLLVL.

This chain connects TRBV2 to TRBJ2-1, with D perhaps matching TRBD2 (6 bases). The V and J ends lost 3 bases and 6 bases respectively, with 15 bases between them. Germline lookup yields CDR1 SNHLY and CDR2 FYNNEI. There are 15 residues in the CDR3. CDR3 DNA sequence: TGTGCCAGCAGTGAGGAGGCGGGGATCCGCAATGAGCAGTTCTTC. Translation: CASSEEAGIRNEQFF.

The chain employs TRBV5-4 and TRBJ2-5; D remains ambiguous. Germline CDR1 and CDR2: SGHNT and YYREEE (reference sequence). The CDR3 contains 13 residues. Trimming left V 0 bases short and J 6 bases short, with 9 bases between. The DNA for the CDR3 is TGTGCCAGCAGCTTGGGAGAGTACCAGACCCAGTACTTC. Residues: CASSLGEYQTQYF. Variable domain in full (rest from reference TRBV5-4 and TRBJ2-5): ETGVTQSPTHLIKTRGQQVTLRCSSQSGHNTVSWYQQALGQGPQFIFQYYREEENGRGNFPPRFSGLQFPNYSSELNVNALELDDSALYLCASSLGEYQTQYFGPGTRLLVL.

V and J are TRBV11-1 and TRBJ2-7, with 12 bases aligning to TRBD1. Per germline, CDR1 SGHAT and CDR2 FQDESV (reference sequence). The CDR3 has 16 amino acids. The V gene end was trimmed by 0 bases and the J gene end by 5 bases; junction bases not matched to a gene: 5. CDR3 nucleotides: TGTGCCAGCAGCTTAGCCGGGGACAGGGGGCTGAACGAGCAGTACTTC. It encodes CASSLAGDRGLNEQYF.

The V and J genes are TRBV5-8 and TRBJ1-1; the D gene is possibly TRBD1 (6 bases). CDR3 length: 16 residues. The V gene's germline CDR1 is SGHTS and CDR2 YDEGEE. The ends were cut back, 4 bases at V and 1 base at J, with 17 bases in the middle. The CDR3 is CASSVVTGTPNTEAFF. DNA for the CDR3: TGTGCCAGCAGCGTCGTTACCGGGACACCGAACACTGAAGCTTTCTTT.

The J gene is TRBJ2-7, the V gene TRBV11-1, with D hard to call. Germline V gene sequence: CDR1 SGHAT, CDR2 FQDESV (reference sequence). The CDR3 contains 16 residues. Trimming pared 1 base from V and 1 base from J, leaving 14 bases between. For the CDR3, the DNA is TGTGCCAGCAGCTTAGGCGTCACTAAATCATCCTACGAGCAGTACTTC. Encoded protein: CASSLGVTKSSYEQYF.

In DNA form, the CDR3 reads TGTGCCAGTGGGACTAGCGGGAGAGAGCAGTTCTTC. It is translated as CASGTSGREQFF. The rearrangement uses TRBV19 and TRBJ2-1; 14 bases agree with TRBD2. With V trimmed by 8 bases and J by 10 bases, 1 base remained unmatched. This CDR3 is 12 amino acids long. The V gene's germline CDR1 is LNHDA and CDR2 SQIVND (reference sequence).

The rearrangement joins TRBV21-1 to TRBJ2-7; TRBD1, as called in the table, went unchecked against the DNA. TRBV21-1 is a known pseudogene. This CDR3 has 18 amino acids. CDR3 region: CASSKSFGRGQGSYEQYF. CDR3 coding DNA: TGTGCCAGCAGCAAAAGCTTTGGGCGGGGACAGGGCTCCTACGAGCAGTACTTC.

The chain uses TRBV7-8 and TRBJ2-1; no firm D call. The CDR3 totals 12 residues. V shed 9 bases and J shed 6 bases, with 12 bases lying between them. CDR1 is SGHVS and CDR2 is FQNEAQ in the germline V gene. The CDR3 sequence is CASRGGFNEQFF. The CDR3 DNA follows: TGTGCCAGTCGCGGTGGGTTCAATGAGCAGTTCTTC. The variable domain in full, completed from reference TRBV7-8 and TRBJ2-1, reads GAGVSQSPRYKVAKRGQDVALRCDPISGHVSLFWYQQALGQGPEFLTYFQNEAQLDKSGLPSDRFFAERPEGSVSTLKIQRTQQEDSAVYLCASRGGFNEQFFGPGTRLTVL.

This chain's CDR3 is CASSSLGLAGGNEQFF. CDR3 sequence (DNA): TGTGCCAGCAGTTCTCTGGGACTAGCGGGAGGGAATGAGCAGTTCTTC. The chain employs TRBV28 and TRBJ2-1; 16 positions agree with TRBD2. This CDR3 contains 16 residues. CDR1 and CDR2 from the germline V gene are MDHEN and SYDVKM. Germline trimming cut 4 bases from V and 7 bases from J; bases unmatched to any gene: 4.

The chain combines TRBV7-9 with TRBJ2-1; the D is unclear. The CDR3 extends over 14 amino acids. The V gene's germline CDR1 is SEHNR and CDR2 FQNEAQ (reference sequence). With 4 bases removed from V and 2 bases from J, the gap between germline ends came to 9 bases. The CDR3 sequence: CASSSAVAYNEQFF. The CDR3 DNA is TGTGCCAGCAGCTCCGCAGTCGCCTACAATGAGCAGTTCTTC.

The rearrangement joins TRBV19 to TRBJ1-5, with D perhaps matching TRBD1 (5 bases). This CDR3 is built from 15 residues. Germline loops: CDR1 LNHDA, CDR2 SQIVND (reference sequence). V lost 4 bases and J lost 2, with 12 bases in between. CDR3: CASSNQGRGNQPQHF. The CDR3 DNA is TGTGCCAGTAGTAACCAGGGTCGGGGCAATCAGCCCCAGCATTTT.

CDR3 coding DNA: TGTGCCAGTAGTACGGAGGGCCGCTTGACAGATACGCAGTATTTT. It codes for CASSTEGRLTDTQYF. The chain is built from TRBV19 and TRBJ2-3, with D tentatively TRBD2 (6 bases). The CDR3 is 15 amino acids. V was clipped by 4 bases and J by 3 bases, with 14 bases between them. The germline V gene encodes CDR1 LNHDA and CDR2 SQIVND (reference sequence).

The rearrangement joins TRBV9 to TRBJ1-4; no definite D call. The CDR3 spans 11 residues. Germline V gene lookup returns CDR1 SGDLS and CDR2 YYNGEE. V shed 5 bases and J shed 4 bases, with 3 bases lying between them. The CDR3 bases are TGTGCCAGCAGTAATAATGAAAAACTGTTTTTT. As protein: CASSNNEKLFF.

This clone showed up just a few times. The V gene is TRBV9, the J gene TRBJ1-1, with a possible D match to TRBD1 (6 bases). The CDR3 is 15 amino acids. V was cut by 3 bases and J by 2 bases, with 14 bases left in between. The germline gives CDR1 SGDLS, CDR2 YYNGEE. This CDR3 reads CASSERGNPNTEAFF. In DNA, the CDR3 is TGTGCCAGCAGCGAGAGGGGGAACCCCAACACTGAAGCTTTCTTT.

The chain combines TRBV15 with TRBJ2-5; no reliable D call. Deletions cut 2 bases from V and 2 bases from J, with 9 bases between. The CDR3 runs 14 residues. CDR1 LNHNV and CDR2 YYDKDF come from the germline V gene (reference sequence). The CDR3 region has the DNA TGTGCCACCAGCAGACCTCACGCGCAAGAGACCCAGTACTTC. It encodes CATSRPHAQETQYF.

The DNA of the CDR3 is TGCGCCAGCAGCCAAGATCTTCACGGCGTGAACATTCAGTACTTC. Encoded protein: CASSQDLHGVNIQYF. This chain uses TRBV4-3 with TRBJ2-4; D uncertain. Looked up from germline, CDR1 is LGHNA and CDR2 is YSLEER. The CDR3 consists of 15 residues. The V end was cut by 0 bases, the J end by 7 bases, with 13 bases between.

The V and J genes are TRBV16 and TRBJ1-1; D unclear. V was trimmed by 0 bases and J by 4 bases, leaving 9 bases between them. The length of the CDR3 is 14 residues. Per the germline V gene, CDR1 is KGHSY and CDR2 is FQNENV. The CDR3 reads CASSQSAGSTEAFF. CDR3 in DNA: TGTGCCAGCAGCCAATCTGCGGGAAGCACTGAAGCTTTCTTT.

This chain uses TRBV6-6 with TRBJ2-7; D remains unclear. V lost 0 bases and J lost 1, with 10 bases in between. The germline V gene encodes CDR1 MNHNY and CDR2 SVGAGI (reference sequence). The CDR3 has 15 residues. The chain's CDR3 is CASSYSPSASYEQYF. The CDR3 nucleotides are TGTGCCAGCAGTTACTCTCCCAGCGCTTCCTACGAGCAGTACTTC.

The chain couples TRBV6-7 to TRBJ1-2; no firm D call. TRBV6-7 is annotated as an ORF whose role is uncertain. CDR3 length equals 15 residues. The ends were cut back, 0 bases at V and 8 bases at J, with 16 bases in the middle. CDR3 coding DNA: TGTGCCAGCAGTTACTCGACCCGGGCGGGAAGGGGCTACACCTTC. Translated: CASSYSTRAGRGYTF.

This clone was observed once. The chain couples TRBV13 to TRBJ2-1, with 14 bases lining up with TRBD2. V lost 5 bases to trimming and J lost 7 bases; unmatched junction nucleotides: 7. This CDR3 region has 16 residues. Looked up from germline, CDR1 is PRHDT and CDR2 is FYEKMQ (reference sequence). In DNA form, the CDR3 reads TGTGCCAGCAGCCCCCGACTAGCGGGAGGGCCGAATGAGCAGTTCTTC. This codes for CASSPRLAGGPNEQFF.

This clone was observed once. The J gene is TRBJ2-7, the V gene TRBV7-9; D gene uncertain. This CDR3 contains 13 residues. Germline V gives CDR1 SEHNR, CDR2 FQNEAQ (reference sequence). Trimming cost V 5 bases and J 4 bases, with 12 bases left between them. CDR3 nucleotides: TGTGCCAGCAGCATGCCGTCTTCTTACGAGCAGTACTTC. Its translation is CASSMPSSYEQYF.

V usage is TRBV6-4 and J usage is TRBJ1-1, with 7 bases aligning to TRBD1. The germline gives CDR1 MRHNA, CDR2 SNTAGT. The CDR3 covers 14 residues. V dropped 5 bases and J dropped 3; count of bases not matched to a gene: 6. CDR3 coding DNA: TGTGCCAGCAGTCCAGGGGGTATCGACACTGAAGCTTTCTTT. This sequence encodes CASSPGGIDTEAFF.

The chain is built from TRBV19 and TRBJ2-7, with D maybe TRBD2 (6 bases). Germline CDR1 reads LNHDA; CDR2 reads SQIVND (reference sequence). This CDR3 is built from 15 residues. Trimming cost V 5 bases and J 3 bases, with 17 bases left between them. CDR3 protein: CASSPSASGDYEQYF. In DNA, the CDR3 is TGTGCCAGTAGTCCCAGCGCCTCGGGGGACTACGAGCAGTACTTC.